One TCR beta chain is described in this entry. Antigen: not known. The data originate from a study of shared clonotypes between healthy human individuals. Study-level findings and limits: The sharing of approximately 5.1% of naive CD4 clonotypes was seen across a handful of donors.

Sequencing was performed with immunoSEQ multiplex PCR; in TCRdb, only in-frame clones are kept and a portion is missing. The table includes 2 million to 3 million clones, about 92% detected once. V was trimmed by 1 base and J by 2 bases, leaving 10 bases between them. This CDR3 region has 15 residues. Looked up from germline, CDR1 is SGHAT and CDR2 is FQNNGV. Input material: naive CD4+ T cells sorted from blood. Subset noted: CD45RA+ positively selected. The chain is built from TRBV11-2 and TRBJ2-3; D possibly matches TRBD1 or TRBD2 (5 bases each). This clonotype was obtained from a man aged 18 to 30 in good health. The CDR3 reads CASSLGDVVTDTQYF. The CDR3 nucleotides read TGTGCCAGCAGCTTAGGGGACGTGGTCACAGATACGCAGTATTTT.